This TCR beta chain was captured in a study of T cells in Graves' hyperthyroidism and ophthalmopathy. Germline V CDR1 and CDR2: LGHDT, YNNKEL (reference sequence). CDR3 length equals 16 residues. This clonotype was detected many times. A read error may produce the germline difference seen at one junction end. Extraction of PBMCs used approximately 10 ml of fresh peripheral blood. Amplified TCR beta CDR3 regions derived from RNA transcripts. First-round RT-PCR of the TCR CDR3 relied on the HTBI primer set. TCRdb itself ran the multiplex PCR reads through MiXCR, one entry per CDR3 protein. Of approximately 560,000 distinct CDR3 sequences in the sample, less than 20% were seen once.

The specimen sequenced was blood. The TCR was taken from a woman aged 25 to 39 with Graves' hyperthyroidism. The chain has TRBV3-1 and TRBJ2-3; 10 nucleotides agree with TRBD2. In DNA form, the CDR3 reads TGTGCAAGCAGCCAAGATCCTAGCGGGAGTCGTGATACGCAGTATTTT. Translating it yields CASSQDPSGSRDTQYF.